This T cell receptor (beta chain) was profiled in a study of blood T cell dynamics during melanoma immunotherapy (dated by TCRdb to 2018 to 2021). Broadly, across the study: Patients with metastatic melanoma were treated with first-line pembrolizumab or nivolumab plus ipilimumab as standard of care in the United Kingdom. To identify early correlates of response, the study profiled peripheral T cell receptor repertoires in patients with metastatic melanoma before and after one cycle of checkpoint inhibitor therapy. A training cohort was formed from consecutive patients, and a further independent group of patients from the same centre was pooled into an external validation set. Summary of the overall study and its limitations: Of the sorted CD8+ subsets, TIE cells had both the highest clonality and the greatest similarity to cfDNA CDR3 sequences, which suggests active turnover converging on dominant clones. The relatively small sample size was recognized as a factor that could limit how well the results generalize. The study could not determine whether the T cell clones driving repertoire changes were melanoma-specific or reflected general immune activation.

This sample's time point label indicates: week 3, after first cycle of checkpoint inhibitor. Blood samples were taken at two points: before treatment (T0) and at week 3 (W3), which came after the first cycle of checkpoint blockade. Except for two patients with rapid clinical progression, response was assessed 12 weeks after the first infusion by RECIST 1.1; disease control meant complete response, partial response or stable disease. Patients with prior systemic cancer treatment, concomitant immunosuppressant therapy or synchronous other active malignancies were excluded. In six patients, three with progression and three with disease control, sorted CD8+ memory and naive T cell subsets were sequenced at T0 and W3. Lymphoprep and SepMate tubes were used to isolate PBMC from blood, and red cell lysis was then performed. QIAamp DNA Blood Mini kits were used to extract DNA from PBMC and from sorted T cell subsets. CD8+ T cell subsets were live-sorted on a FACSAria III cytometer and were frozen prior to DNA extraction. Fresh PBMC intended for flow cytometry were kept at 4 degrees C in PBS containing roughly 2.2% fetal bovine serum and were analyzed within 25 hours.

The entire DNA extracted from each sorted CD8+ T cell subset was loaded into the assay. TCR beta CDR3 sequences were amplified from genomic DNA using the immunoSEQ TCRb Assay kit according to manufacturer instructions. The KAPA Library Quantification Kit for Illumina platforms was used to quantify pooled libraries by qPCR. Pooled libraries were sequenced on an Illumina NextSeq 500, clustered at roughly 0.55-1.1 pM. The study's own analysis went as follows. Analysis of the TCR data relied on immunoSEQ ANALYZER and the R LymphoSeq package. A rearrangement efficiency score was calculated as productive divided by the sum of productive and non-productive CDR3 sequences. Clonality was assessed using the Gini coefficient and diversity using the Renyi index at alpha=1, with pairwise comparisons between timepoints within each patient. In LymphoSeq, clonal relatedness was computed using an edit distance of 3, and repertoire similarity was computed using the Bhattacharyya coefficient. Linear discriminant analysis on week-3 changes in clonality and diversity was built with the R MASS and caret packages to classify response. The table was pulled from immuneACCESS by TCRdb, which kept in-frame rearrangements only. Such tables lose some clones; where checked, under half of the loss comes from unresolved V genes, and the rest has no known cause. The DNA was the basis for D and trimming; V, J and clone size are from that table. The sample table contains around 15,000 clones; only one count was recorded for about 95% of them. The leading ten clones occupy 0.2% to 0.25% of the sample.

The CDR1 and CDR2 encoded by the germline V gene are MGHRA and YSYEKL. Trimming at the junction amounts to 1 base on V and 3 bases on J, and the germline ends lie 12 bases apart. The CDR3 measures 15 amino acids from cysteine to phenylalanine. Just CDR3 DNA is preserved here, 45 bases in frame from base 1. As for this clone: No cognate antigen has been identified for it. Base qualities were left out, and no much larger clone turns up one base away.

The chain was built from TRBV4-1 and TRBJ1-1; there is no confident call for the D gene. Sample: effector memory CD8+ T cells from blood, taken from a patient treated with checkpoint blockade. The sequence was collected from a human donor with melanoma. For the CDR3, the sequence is CASSQGPGGDTEAFF. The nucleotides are TGCGCCAGCAGCCAAGGGCCGGGTGGCGACACTGAAGCTTTCTTT.